These 21 T cell receptor beta chains were all obtained from the same sample, sequenced in a study of tumor-infiltrating lymphocytes in primary liver carcinoma. The source material, roughly 18-31 mg of unsorted bulk tissue, was used to co-extract RNA and DNA. Using a constant-region primer together with ProtoScript II reverse transcriptase, TCR beta cDNA was made from roughly 500 ng of total RNA. TCR beta libraries came from three nested multiplex PCR rounds using slightly modified ARM-PCR. A C-beta reverse primer and TRBV1-TRBV30 forward primers served in each of the first two PCR rounds, at roughly 10 cycles apiece. MiXCR, run by TCRdb on the multiplex PCR reads, gives a single entry per CDR3 protein. The data contain 100,000 or so distinct CDR3 sequences, 55% to 75% of them singletons. Input material: liver tumor tissue from sampling region 5. Subset here: tumor region T5, tumor centre. These receptors all come from a woman in her sixties with primary liver carcinoma and hepatitis B virus infection.

V and J are TRBV11-3 and TRBJ2-3; D may be TRBD2 (6 bases). V dropped 7 bases and J dropped 0 bases, with 23 bases sitting between them. This CDR3 is built from 18 residues. Germline V gives CDR1 SGHNT, CDR2 YENEEA. In DNA form, the CDR3 reads TGTGCCAGCAACCAGCGGTCCGGGAGAGTGACTAGCACAGATACGCAGTATTTT. Its protein is CASNQRSGRVTSTDTQYF.

Notes on this clonotype: An end of the junction does not agree with germline; a read error may underlie this. The rearrangement joins TRBV6-5 to TRBJ2-7; tentatively, D is TRBD1 (6 bases). The CDR3 spans 13 residues. From germline, CDR1 is MNHEY and CDR2 SVGAGI. For the CDR3, the DNA is TGTACCAGCAGCCGCCCTCAGGGGAGCGTGCAGTACTTC. Its protein is CTSSRPQGSVQYF.

Regarding this clonotype: At one end the junction does not follow the germline gene, possibly because of a read error. This chain joins TRBV11-3 and TRBJ2-3; a weak D match, TRBD1 (6 bases). The CDR3 spans 17 residues. The germline V gene encodes CDR1 SGHNT and CDR2 YENEEA. CDR3 region: CAGRWKASGTNTDTQNF. The CDR3 bases are TGTGCCGGCAGATGGAAGGCATCCGGGACAAACACAGATACGCAGAATTTT.

About this clonotype itself: It may be a read error: a sequence one base away is much more abundant. The rearrangement uses TRBV5-1 and TRBJ2-5; D is unclear. Looked up from germline, CDR1 is SGHRS and CDR2 is YFSETQ. Trimming removed 1 base from V and 5 bases from J, with 12 bases in between. The length of the CDR3 is 14 residues. CDR3 DNA sequence: TGCGCCAGCAGCTTGCAAGGGAACGGGGAGACCCAGTACTTC. The encoded protein is CASSLQGNGETQYF.

As regards this clonotype: With a much larger clone just one base away, this may be a read error. The V and J genes are TRBV7-8 and TRBJ2-3; the D is unclear. Germline V gene lookup returns CDR1 SGHVS and CDR2 FQNEAQ. With 5 bases removed from V and 1 base from J, the gap between germline ends came to 7 bases. This CDR3 comprises 13 residues. The CDR3 DNA follows: TGTGCCAGCAGCCGCCTGTGCACAGATACGCAGTATTTT. It specifies CASSRLCTDTQYF.

The V call is TRBV11-2, the J call TRBJ2-2; TRBD1 might be the D (5 bases). Germline V gene lookup returns CDR1 SGHAT and CDR2 FQNNGV. The CDR3 covers 15 residues. Trimming cost V 3 bases and J 12 bases, with 20 bases left between them. The CDR3 region is CASSLGWMDTGKLFF. In DNA form, the CDR3 reads TGTGCCAGCAGCTTGGGCTGGATGGACACTGGGAAGCTGTTTTTT. The variable domain in full, completed from reference TRBV11-2 and TRBJ2-2, reads EAGVAQSPRYKIIEKRQSVAFWCNPISGHATLYWYQQILGQGPKLLIQFQNNGVVDDSQLPKDRFSAERLKGVDSTLKIQPAKLEDSAVYLCASSLGWMDTGKLFFGEGSRLTVL.

Of note for this clonotype: One end of the junction is discordant with germline, which a read error may explain. The J gene is TRBJ1-4, the V gene TRBV11-2; D not certain. Germline assignment: CDR1 SGHAT and CDR2 FQNNGV. The length of the CDR3 is 15 residues. Here the CDR3 reads CARSLSGIPNKKLFF. The CDR3 DNA reads as TGTGCCAGGAGCTTATCGGGGATCCCAAATAAAAAACTGTTTTTT.

This clonotype was observed at least ten times. The CDR3, as DNA: TGTGCCAGCAGTTTGCGGAGGGCGGACACCGGGGAGCTGTTTTTT. It specifies CASSLRRADTGELFF. This sequence joins TRBV12-3 or TRBV12-4 and TRBJ2-2; a possible D gene is TRBD2 (6 bases). This CDR3 has 15 residues. Trimming stripped 3 bases from V and 3 bases from J, with 11 bases between.

As to this clonotype: Since a much larger clone is just one base distant, this may be a read error. This chain links TRBV6-6 with TRBJ2-7; perhaps D is TRBD1 or TRBD2 (6 bases each). The CDR3 extends over 14 amino acids. Germline V lookup: CDR1 MNHNY, CDR2 SVGAGI (reference sequence). Here the CDR3 reads CASTNRAGRGEQCF. CDR3 DNA sequence: TGTGCCAGCACCAACAGAGCGGGCAGGGGCGAGCAGTGCTTC.

Turning to this clonotype: A junction boundary mismatches the germline segment, possibly from a read error. The V call is TRBV11-2, the J call TRBJ2-7; 8 positions match TRBD2. The CDR3 has 16 residues. CDR1 is SGHAT, CDR2 FQNNGV, per germline. DNA for the CDR3: TGTGCCAACAGCTTAGCGTTGGGGGCGGGAGGCTACGACCAGTACTTC. This encodes CANSLALGAGGYDQYF.

The chain is built from TRBV12-3 or TRBV12-4 and TRBJ2-2; D is perhaps TRBD2 (6 bases). The ends were cut back, 6 bases at V and 7 bases at J, with 18 bases in the middle. This CDR3 is built from 15 residues. The CDR3 sequence: CASSPNGRMGGELFF. CDR3 coding DNA: TGTGCCAGCAGCCCTAACGGGAGAATGGGCGGGGAGCTGTTTTTT.

As for this clonotype: One base away lies a much larger clone, so this may be a sequencing read error. This chain uses TRBV24-1 with TRBJ2-5, with 7 bases aligning to TRBD2. Germline trimming cut 2 bases from V and 7 bases from J; bases unmatched to any gene: 15. The CDR3 runs 17 residues. CDR1 and CDR2 (germline): KGHDR, SFDVKD. CDR3: CATSDSRTRGMLGTQYF. The CDR3 DNA follows: TGTGCCACCAGTGATTCCCGGACTAGAGGGATGTTAGGGACCCAGTACTTC.

Comment on this clonotype: Germline is not matched at one junction end, which may reflect a read error. The CDR3 DNA reads TGTGCCGGCAGCTTGGGGGAGAGGGCCTACAATGAGCAGTTCTTC. It is translated as CAGSLGERAYNEQFF. This rearrangement joins TRBV5-4 to TRBJ2-1; perhaps D is TRBD1 or TRBD2 (5 bases each). Germline V lookup: CDR1 SGHNT, CDR2 YYREEE (reference sequence). CDR3 size: 15 residues.

Many counts were recorded for this clonotype. The chain links TRBV24-1 to TRBJ2-7; D perhaps matches TRBD2 (6 bases). Germline V gene lookup returns CDR1 KGHDR and CDR2 SFDVKD. Deletions cut 3 bases from V and 6 bases from J, with 23 bases between. The length of the CDR3 is 17 residues. The CDR3 nucleotides read TGTGCCACCAGTGATGGAGGATCGCCGGAGGGCCGGGGCGAGCAGTACTTC. Translating gives CATSDGGSPEGRGEQYF.

In regard to this clonotype: Since a much larger clone is just one base distant, this may be a read error. The J gene is TRBJ2-1, the V gene TRBV5-4; 9 bases agree with TRBD2. Germline-derived CDR1 and CDR2 are SGHNT and YYREEE (reference sequence). Trimming removed 0 bases from V and 7 bases from J; junction bases left unmatched: 11. The CDR3 length is 17 residues. As DNA, the CDR3 is TGTGCCAGCAGCTTGGGGGCGAGGCGGGAGGGTAAGAATGAGCAGTTCTTC. Residues: CASSLGARREGKNEQFF.

The count of this clonotype is one. V is TRBV4-2 and J is TRBJ1-4, with no clear D. The germline V and J ends were trimmed by 4 bases and 5 bases, with 14 bases remaining between them. Germline values: CDR1 LGHNA, CDR2 YNFKEQ. CDR3 length equals 15 residues. CDR3 sequence (DNA): TGTGCCAGCAGCCGATCGCAAGGCCGGAATGAAAAACTGTTTTTT. Amino acid sequence: CASSRSQGRNEKLFF.

The chain uses TRBV29-1 and TRBJ2-7; 9 positions agree with TRBD2. From germline, CDR1 is SQVTM and CDR2 ANQGSEA. CDR3 length equals 14 residues. Unmatched junction bases numbered 9, after V lost 4 bases and J lost 5 bases. The CDR3: CSVVGGRGVHEQYF. The CDR3 DNA reads TGCAGCGTTGTAGGCGGGAGGGGAGTTCACGAGCAGTACTTC.

Sample share makes this clonotype medium-sized. The J gene is TRBJ1-1, the V gene TRBV11-3; TRBD1 matches 7 bases. Trimming took 1 base from V and 10 from J; bases not matched to a gene: 15. This CDR3 is built from 16 residues. Germline lookup yields CDR1 SGHNT and CDR2 YENEEA. The CDR3 nucleotides are TGTGCCAGCAGCTTAGCCCCCAGTTACGCTCAGGGGGGAGCTTTCTTT. Its translation is CASSLAPSYAQGGAFF. Together with reference TRBV11-3 and TRBJ1-1, the CDR3 gives the full variable domain: EAGVVQSPRYKIIEKKQPVAFWCNPISGHNTLYWYLQNLGQGPELLIRYENEEAVDDSQLPKDRFSAERLKGVDSTLKIQPAELGDSAVYLCASSLAPSYAQGGAFFGQGTRLTVV.

As to this clonotype: One end of the junction fails to match germline, which may point to a read error. The rearrangement links TRBV11-2 to TRBJ2-4, with D perhaps TRBD1 (6 bases). The germline V gene encodes CDR1 SGHAT and CDR2 FQNNGV. This CDR3 has 15 amino acids. This CDR3 is CASSLDGWGRGSQYF. CDR3 sequence (DNA): TGTGCCAGTAGCTTAGATGGTTGGGGGCGCGGCAGTCAGTACTTC.

Of note for this clonotype: One junction end disagrees with the germline gene, perhaps due to a read error. The J gene is TRBJ2-1, the V gene TRBV12-3 or TRBV12-4; 7 bases are shared with TRBD2. The CDR3 consists of 15 residues. The CDR3 region has the DNA TGTGCCAGCACCCGAGTCCGGGGGGACTACAATGGGCAGTTCTTC. Translating it yields CASTRVRGDYNGQFF.

V is TRBV7-9 and J is TRBJ2-7; possibly TRBD1 for D (6 bases). Germline CDR1 reads SEHNR; CDR2 reads FQNEAQ (reference sequence). The CDR3 sequence is 13 residues long. V lost 10 bases to trimming and J lost 5 bases, with 18 bases between them. This chain's CDR3 is CANSWGRDNEQYF. For the CDR3, the DNA is TGTGCCAACTCCTGGGGTAGGGACAACGAGCAGTACTTC.